Listed below are T cell receptor beta chains from one sample, sequenced in a study of identifying expanded T cells in peripheral blood. The method was immunoSEQ multiplex PCR; TCRdb's version includes in-frame clones alone and lacks a portion of them. The sample lists 70,000 to 95,000 clones, 70% to 90% occurring once. The sequenced material came from blood. The source of these receptors is a person aged 18 to 75 in good health. The CDR3 runs from the conserved cysteine through the conserved F or W. D genes are given only for firm matches. Clone size, where shown, is once, few, many, or a class for clones that have expanded.

abundance	v_gene	d_gene	j_gene	CDR3aa	CDR3nt
-	TRBV10-1	TRBD1	TRBJ2-5	CASRRPRDRGLETQYF	TGCGCCAGCAGACGACCTCGGGACAGGGGATTGGAGACCCAGTACTTC
once	TRBV4-1	-	TRBJ2-1	CASSRERGLSSYNEQFF	TGCGCCAGCAGCCGGGAGAGGGGCCTGAGCTCCTACAATGAGCAGTTCTTC
-	TRBV19	-	TRBJ1-2	CASATQGTNYGYTF	TGTGCCAGCGCGACTCAGGGTACTAACTATGGCTACACCTTC
-	TRBV30	TRBD1	TRBJ1-2	CARDSSYGYTF	TGTGCCCGGGACAGTTCCTATGGCTACACCTTC
-	TRBV11-2	-	TRBJ1-3	CASSFLSGNTIYF	TGTGCCAGCAGCTTCCTCTCTGGAAACACCATATATTTT
few	TRBV30	TRBD1	TRBJ1-2	CAWSFPGQILNYGYTF	TGTGCCTGGAGTTTTCCGGGACAGATCCTTAACTATGGCTACACCTTC
-	TRBV2	-	TRBJ2-1	CASRAQVNEQFF	TGTGCCAGCAGGGCTCAGGTCAATGAGCAGTTCTTC
-	TRBV7-9	-	TRBJ1-4	CASSLEAGGKLFF	TGTGCCAGCAGCTTAGAGGCAGGTGGAAAACTGTTTTTT
-	TRBV7-8	-	TRBJ1-1	CASSTLGVNTEAFF	TGTGCCAGCAGCACTCTCGGGGTTAACACTGAAGCTTTCTTT
few	TRBV2	TRBD1	TRBJ1-5	CASRAGTGRQPQHF	TGTGCCAGCAGGGCCGGGACAGGACGTCAGCCCCAGCATTTT
-	TRBV5-6	-	TRBJ1-5	CASSLWVSNQPQHF	TGTGCCAGCAGCTTGTGGGTGAGCAATCAGCCCCAGCATTTT
-	TRBV11-2	-	TRBJ2-5	CASSLDRETQYF	TGTGCCAGCAGCTTAGACAGAGAGACCCAGTACTTC
-	TRBV29-1	-	TRBJ1-3	CGGGRDSGNTIYF	TGCGGGGGGGGCAGGGACTCTGGAAACACCATATATTTT
-	TRBV4-1	TRBD2	TRBJ2-3	CASSQVLAGGADTQYF	TGCGCCAGCAGCCAAGTACTAGCGGGAGGAGCAGATACGCAGTATTTT
-	TRBV11-3	TRBD1	TRBJ1-3	CASSQKDRGPGNTIYF	TGTGCCAGCAGCCAAAAGGACAGGGGGCCTGGAAACACCATATATTTT
-	TRBV5-1	-	TRBJ1-1	CASSQGWGGTEAFF	TGCGCCAGCAGCCAGGGGTGGGGTGGCACTGAAGCTTTCTTT
-	TRBV5-6	-	TRBJ1-1	CASSLQTEAFF	TGTGCCAGCAGCTTGCAAACTGAAGCTTTCTTT
-	TRBV19	-	TRBJ1-1	CASSRGGEFEAFF	TGTGCCAGTAGTCGCGGCGGGGAGTTTGAAGCTTTCTTT
-	TRBV25-1	-	TRBJ1-4	CASTINEKLFF	TGTGCCAGCACCATTAATGAAAAACTGTTTTTT
-	TRBV6-5	TRBD1	TRBJ2-2	CASSLKGANDTGELFF	TGTGCCAGCAGTTTAAAGGGGGCTAATGACACCGGGGAGCTGTTTTTT
-	TRBV18	TRBD1	TRBJ2-2	CASSPRTGVTGELFF	TGTGCCAGCTCACCCCGGACAGGGGTTACCGGGGAGCTGTTTTTT
-	TRBV9	TRBD1	TRBJ2-2	CASSDLRGQGRPGELFF	TGTGCCAGCAGCGATCTCCGGGGACAGGGGAGACCCGGGGAGCTGTTTTTT
-	TRBV30	-	TRBJ1-1	CAWSEVGLNTEAFF	TGTGCCTGGAGTGAGGTGGGCTTGAACACTGAAGCTTTCTTT
-	TRBV19	TRBD1	TRBJ2-7	CASSRDRAYEQYF	TGTGCCAGTAGTAGAGACAGGGCCTACGAGCAGTACTTC
few	TRBV10-2	-	TRBJ1-2	CASSEFNRFGGYTF	TGCGCCAGCAGTGAGTTCAACCGGTTTGGTGGCTACACCTTC
-	TRBV2	-	TRBJ2-1	CASSDYGGLYNEQFF	TGTGCCAGCAGTGATTACGGGGGGCTATACAATGAGCAGTTCTTC
-	TRBV19	TRBD1	TRBJ2-1	CASSSAGTGSNEQFF	TGTGCCAGTAGTAGCGCCGGGACAGGAAGCAATGAGCAGTTCTTC
-	TRBV7-6	-	TRBJ1-2	CASSLTGSRYGYTF	TGTGCCAGCAGCTTGACAGGTTCTCGCTATGGCTACACCTTC